Following are 19 T cell receptor beta chains from one sample sequenced in a study of CD8 T cells in ankylosing spondylitis. Whole-study results and caveats: It appeared that ankylosing spondylitis blood was characterized by a TCR beta motif of roughly 8 highly homologous variants.

TCRdb recomputed calls from the 5' RACE reads with MiXCR, one row per CDR3 protein. Of some 140,000 distinct CDR3 sequences in the sample, roughly 15% were seen once. These TCRs' antigens remain unknown. The sequenced material came from blood, either unsorted or a sorted T cell fraction (not recorded which). These receptors all come from a male donor with ankylosing spondylitis.

There are a few counts of this clonotype. The rearrangement links TRBV2 to TRBJ1-5; 8 positions match TRBD1. V was pared by 4 bases and J by 7 bases, with 12 bases of the junction left unmatched. The CDR3 runs to 16 residues. Germline CDR1 is SNHLY and CDR2 is FYNNEI. The CDR3 protein is CASSGPDRAVDQPQHF. DNA for the CDR3: TGTGCCAGCAGTGGGCCGGACAGGGCTGTGGACCAGCCCCAGCATTTT.

This clonotype has just a few counts. J is TRBJ2-1 and V is TRBV10-3; 9 positions match TRBD2. Unmatched junction bases numbered 7, after V lost 5 bases and J lost 2 bases. This CDR3 is built from 16 residues. Germline V gene lookup returns CDR1 ENHRY and CDR2 SYGVKD. CDR3 DNA sequence: TGTGCCATCAGTCCCTTAGCGGGAGAGACCTACAATGAGCAGTTCTTC. It yields the protein CAISPLAGETYNEQFF.

The CDR3, as DNA: TGCGCCAGCAGCCAAGACCCAGAAAATTCCTACTACGAGCAGTACTTC. The encoded protein is CASSQDPENSYYEQYF. V gene TRBV4-1 combines with J gene TRBJ2-7; D call uncertain. Trimming removed 0 bases at V and 3 bases at J, with 15 bases between. The V gene's germline CDR1 is MGHRA and CDR2 YSYEKL. The CDR3 covers 16 residues.

The genes are TRBV9 and TRBJ2-3; perhaps D is TRBD1 or TRBD2 (6 bases each). Per the germline V gene, CDR1 is SGDLS and CDR2 is YYNGEE. Trimming left V 0 bases short and J 4 bases short, with 15 bases between. CDR3 length equals 16 residues. CDR3 protein: CASSVALGGSADTQYF. As DNA, the CDR3 is TGTGCCAGCAGCGTAGCTTTAGGGGGGTCGGCAGATACGCAGTATTTT.

This clonotype showed up just a few times. The chain links TRBV5-6 to TRBJ1-5, with unresolved D. Trimming cost V 2 bases and J 3 bases, with 12 bases left between them. CDR1 is SGHDT and CDR2 is YYEEEE in the germline V gene. There are 15 residues in the CDR3. The CDR3 sequence: CASSLSAVTNQPQHF. DNA of the CDR3: TGTGCCAGCAGCTTAAGTGCTGTAACCAATCAGCCCCAGCATTTT.

The CDR3 here is CASSQASGRVSDTQYF. The CDR3, as DNA: TGCGCCAGCAGCCAAGCTAGCGGGAGGGTGTCAGATACGCAGTATTTT. The genes are TRBV4-3 and TRBJ2-3, with 12 bases identical to TRBD2. The V gene end was trimmed by 1 base and the J gene end by 4 bases; junction bases not matched to a gene: 3. The germline V gene has CDR1 LGHNA and CDR2 YSLEER. There are 16 residues in the CDR3.

This clonotype has a handful of counts. The chain uses TRBV7-8 and TRBJ2-2, with no clear D. The V gene's germline CDR1 is SGHVS and CDR2 FQNEAQ. V shed 4 bases and J shed 6 bases, with 15 bases lying between them. The CDR3 is 15 residues long. CDR3 nucleotide sequence: TGTGCCAGCAGCTGGAAAGGAAAGGCGGCCGGGGAGCTGTTTTTT. Amino acid sequence: CASSWKGKAAGELFF.

In its sample, this clonotype was seen a few times. The V gene is TRBV28, the J gene TRBJ1-5, with unresolved D. The CDR3 covers 14 residues. V lost 6 bases and J lost 3, with 12 bases in between. Germline-derived CDR1 and CDR2 are MDHEN and SYDVKM. The CDR3 reads CASSPIDINQPQHF. Here the CDR3 DNA reads TGTGCCAGCAGCCCTATAGACATCAATCAGCCCCAGCATTTT.

This clonotype was observed a handful of times. The chain links TRBV12-5 to TRBJ1-2; D is possibly TRBD1 (5 bases). Trimming left V 5 bases short and J 7 bases short, with 8 bases between. The CDR3 contains 11 residues. CDR1 LGHNT and CDR2 FRNRAP come from the germline V gene. CDR3 coding DNA: TGTGCTAGTGGTCGGGGCGGTGGCTACACCTTC. It translates to CASGRGGGYTF. Full variable domain (remainder filled in from reference TRBV12-5 and TRBJ1-2): DARVTQTPRHKVTEMGQEVTMRCQPILGHNTVFWYRQTMMQGLELLAYFRNRAPLDDSGMPKDRFSAEMPDATLATLKIQPSEPRDSAVYFCASGRGGGYTFGSGTRLTVV.

The J gene is TRBJ2-7, the V gene TRBV6-1; maybe TRBD1 (6 bases). V was trimmed by 3 bases and J by 4 bases, leaving 16 bases between them. The CDR3 contains 15 residues. The germline V gene encodes CDR1 MNHNS and CDR2 SASEGT. The CDR3 region has the DNA TGTGCCAGCAGTGACCTTCCCGGGACACCATACGAGCAGTACTTC. Translation gives CASSDLPGTPYEQYF.

This clonotype was observed a handful of times. V gene TRBV19 combines with J gene TRBJ2-1, with TRBD2 matching over 10 bases. The CDR3 extends over 15 amino acids. CDR1 is LNHDA, CDR2 SQIVND, per germline (reference sequence). The trim removed 2 bases at V and 2 bases at J, leaving 0 bases unmatched. DNA of the CDR3: TGTGCCAGTAGTATAAGCGGGAGGGCCTACAATGAGCAGTTCTTC. This gives the protein CASSISGRAYNEQFF.

This clonotype was seen ten or more times. The chain combines TRBV7-9 with TRBJ2-1; tentatively, D is TRBD2 (5 bases). The CDR3 sequence is 11 residues long. V shed 6 bases and J shed 7 bases, with 7 bases lying between them. CDR1 is SEHNR, CDR2 FQNEAQ, per germline (reference sequence). CDR3: CASRLGNEQFF. The CDR3 DNA reads as TGTGCCAGCAGACTAGGAAATGAGCAGTTCTTC.

V is TRBV7-2 and J is TRBJ1-1; the D is unclear. The CDR3 sequence is 15 residues long. Germline CDR1 reads SGHTA; CDR2 reads FQGNSA. Deletions cut 2 bases from V and 2 bases from J, with 12 bases between. The CDR3 is CASSLSGFGNTEAFF. The CDR3 DNA sequence: TGTGCCAGCAGCTTATCGGGGTTCGGTAACACTGAAGCTTTCTTT.

This clonotype has ten or more counts. V and J are TRBV4-2 and TRBJ2-5; 13 bases line up with TRBD2. J gave up 5 bases and V 3 bases, and 6 bases lay outside the gene matches. The CDR3 totals 16 residues. Germline CDR1 is LGHNA and CDR2 is YNFKEQ. The CDR3 sequence: CASSHGTSGISETQYF. The CDR3 coding sequence is TGTGCCAGCAGCCACGGGACTAGCGGGATCTCGGAGACCCAGTACTTC.

The CDR3 coding sequence is TGTGCCAGCAGCGTGGCAGGGGGAGTATCCTACGAGCAGTACTTC. Translation: CASSVAGGVSYEQYF. The rearrangement uses TRBV9 and TRBJ2-7; 7 bases agree with TRBD1. Losses at the gene ends were 2 bases for V and 1 base for J; bases not matched to a gene: 6. The CDR3 runs to 15 residues. Germline V gene data show CDR1 as SGDLS and CDR2 as YYNGEE.

Here the CDR3 reads CASSRRGPLNTEAFF. CDR3 in DNA: TGTGCCAGCAGCCGTAGAGGTCCGTTGAACACTGAAGCTTTCTTT. The chain is built from TRBV6-1 and TRBJ1-1, with D unresolved. The CDR3 loop spans 15 amino acids. Germline V lookup: CDR1 MNHNS, CDR2 SASEGT. V lost 6 bases, J lost 0 bases, and 14 bases lay in between.

This clonotype was seen more than once but under ten times. The chain couples TRBV4-2 to TRBJ2-1; D is uncertain. The CDR3 sequence is 18 residues long. Germline V gene data show CDR1 as LGHNA and CDR2 as YNFKEQ. V was pared by 0 bases and J by 5 bases, with 20 bases between. As DNA, the CDR3 is TGTGCCAGCAGCCAAGAAGGGCCGATGGGCGCCTCAAACAATGAGCAGTTCTTC. Translation gives CASSQEGPMGASNNEQFF.

This clonotype was recorded a few times. The rearrangement links TRBV9 to TRBJ1-6; D remains unclear. Germline CDR1 reads SGDLS; CDR2 reads YYNGEE. V was shortened by 0 bases and J by 8 bases, with 21 bases between the two germline ends. The CDR3 is 18 residues long. CDR3 protein: CASSVADRPSTAYSPLHF. The CDR3 DNA sequence: TGTGCCAGCAGCGTAGCTGACCGACCATCGACCGCATATTCACCCCTCCACTTT.

In its sample, this clonotype was seen a few times. The CDR3 DNA follows: TGTGCCAGCAGCCATCCCCGGGGGGACGAGCAGTTCTTC. This sequence encodes CASSHPRGDEQFF. This chain links TRBV4-2 with TRBJ2-1; 7 nucleotides align to TRBD2. The CDR3 covers 13 residues. Germline CDR1 reads LGHNA; CDR2 reads YNFKEQ. V gave up 3 bases and J gave up 10 bases; unmatched junction bases: 6.